This T cell receptor (beta chain) derives from a study of T cells in Graves' hyperthyroidism and ophthalmopathy. This clonotype occurred a few times. Germline CDR1 reads SGHTA; CDR2 reads FQGNSA. The CDR3 has 18 residues. The V segment lost 8 bases and the J segment 7 bases; nucleotides outside the gene matches: 17. Authors of the study amplified TCR beta CDR3 regions from RNA transcripts. HTBI primers were employed in a first-round RT-PCR of the TCR CDR3. TCRdb recomputed calls from the multiplex PCR reads with MiXCR, one row per CDR3 protein. The sample holds some 490,000 distinct CDR3 sequences, around 16% seen once.

The genes are TRBV7-2 and TRBJ2-1; 13 positions agree with TRBD2. The origin of this receptor is a woman in her 30s with Graves' ophthalmopathy. Sequenced sample: blood. The CDR3 spells CASQYGQGGLAGSNEQFF. CDR3 nucleotides: TGTGCCAGCCAATACGGACAGGGGGGACTAGCGGGATCTAATGAGCAGTTCTTC.